The 15 T cell receptor beta chains reported below all come from one sample, sequenced in a study of blood T cell repertoires in COVID-19. TCRdb's copy holds only in-frame clones and misses some; the assay was immunoSEQ multiplex PCR. Among some 340,000 clones, about four fifths were seen once, and the ten largest hold approximately 3%. Sequencing used peripheral blood. The receptors were gathered from a young man with active or convalescent COVID-19.

The chain carries TRBV5-4 and TRBJ2-7, with D tentatively TRBD1 (7 bases). Per the germline V gene, CDR1 is SGHNT and CDR2 is YYREEE (reference sequence). The ends were cut back, 5 bases at V and 3 bases at J, with 21 bases in the middle. The CDR3 loop spans 16 amino acids. In nucleotides, the CDR3 is TGTGCCAGCAGACTTGCCGGCGGGACAGCCTTCTACGAGCAGTACTTC. Translating it yields CASRLAGGTAFYEQYF.

This chain uses TRBV7-2 with TRBJ1-3; D not certain. There are 14 residues in the CDR3. V gave up 1 base and J gave up 3 bases, with 7 bases separating them. Germline lookup yields CDR1 SGHTA and CDR2 FQGNSA. Here the CDR3 reads CASSLGHLGNTIYF. Here the CDR3 DNA reads TGTGCCAGCAGCTTAGGACATCTTGGAAACACCATATATTTT. The whole variable domain, filled in from reference TRBV7-2 and TRBJ1-3, reads GAGVSQSPSNKVTEKGKDVELRCDPISGHTALYWYRQSLGQGLEFLIYFQGNSAPDKSGLPSDRFSAERTGGSVSTLTIQRTQQEDSAVYLCASSLGHLGNTIYFGEGSWLTVV.

J is TRBJ2-6 and V is TRBV5-4, with 10 bases that match TRBD1. With V trimmed by 3 bases and J by 5 bases, 8 bases remained unmatched. This CDR3 is built from 17 residues. Per germline, CDR1 SGHNT and CDR2 YYREEE (reference sequence). Written as DNA, the CDR3 is TGTGCCAGCAGCTCCGGGACAGGGGAGGATCGGGCCAACGTCCTGACTTTC. Amino acid sequence: CASSSGTGEDRANVLTF.

The rearrangement links TRBV11-3 to TRBJ1-2, with D possibly being TRBD1 (6 bases). The CDR3 runs 12 residues. CDR1 and CDR2 from the germline V gene are SGHNT and YENEEA. Trimming shortened V by 8 bases and J by 2 bases, and 9 bases separated the two germline ends. The CDR3 reads CASGGSNYGYTF. The CDR3 DNA follows: TGTGCCAGCGGGGGCAGCAACTATGGCTACACCTTC.

The rearrangement links TRBV7-8 to TRBJ2-1; 8 positions agree with TRBD2. V trimming: 1 base; J trimming: 5 bases; junction bases outside the gene matches: 7. The germline CDR1 and CDR2 sequences are SGHVS and FQNEAQ. The CDR3 extends over 16 amino acids. Written as DNA, the CDR3 is TGTGCCAGCAGCTTAGGCCTAGCGGGTCGCCACAATGAGCAGTTCTTC. Translated, it gives CASSLGLAGRHNEQFF.

This clone came up a few times. This sequence joins TRBV30 and TRBJ2-5, with D possibly matching TRBD2 (6 bases). Trimming took 2 bases from V and 5 from J, leaving 15 bases between them. Germline V gene lookup returns CDR1 GTSNPN and CDR2 SVGIG (reference sequence). This CDR3 is 14 amino acids long. CDR3 in DNA: TGTGCCTGGAGTAGGTGGGGAGGACGGGAGACCCAGTACTTC. Translation gives CAWSRWGGRETQYF. Supplemented by reference TRBV30 and TRBJ2-5, the full variable domain reads SQTIHQWPATLVQPVGSPLSLECTVEGTSNPNLYWYRQAAGRGLQLLFYSVGIGQISSEVPQNLSASRPQDRQFILSSKKLLLSDSGFYLCAWSRWGGRETQYFGPGTRLLVL.

This chain connects TRBV4-1 to TRBJ2-3; 7 bases map to TRBD1. Germline V gene sequence: CDR1 MGHRA, CDR2 YSYEKL. V lost 0 bases, J lost 0 bases, and 6 bases stayed unmatched. The CDR3 totals 17 residues. The CDR3 DNA reads as TGCGCCAGCAGCCAAGATCATGGGACAGCCAGCACAGATACGCAGTATTTT. Translated, it gives CASSQDHGTASTDTQYF.

In this sample, this clone turned up once. The chain combines TRBV2 with TRBJ2-3, with 9 positions matching TRBD2. Germline trimming cut 6 bases from V and 6 bases from J; bases unmatched to any gene: 10. Germline-derived CDR1 and CDR2 are SNHLY and FYNNEI. This CDR3 is 15 amino acids long. CDR3 in DNA: TGTGCCAGCAGGGCAGGCGGGGGGGCCAAGGATACGCAGTATTTT. This translates into CASRAGGGAKDTQYF.

This clone was counted once. The chain employs TRBV3-1 (or the pseudogene TRBV3-2) and TRBJ1-2, with D perhaps TRBD1 (6 bases). Trimming cost V 4 bases and J 4 bases, with 16 bases left between them. The CDR3 is 15 residues long. CDR1 and CDR2 from the germline V gene are LGHDT and YNNKEL (reference sequence). For the CDR3, the DNA is TGTGCCAGCAGCCTCTCCCGGGACATCCTCTATGGCTACACCTTC. It yields the protein CASSLSRDILYGYTF.

J is TRBJ1-2 and V is TRBV24-1; TRBD1 matches 7 bases. CDR1 is KGHDR, CDR2 SFDVKD, per germline. This CDR3 has 15 residues. The V segment lost 2 bases and the J segment 1 base; nucleotides outside the gene matches: 3. CDR3 residues: CATSDYRGFNYGYTF. CDR3 sequence (DNA): TGTGCCACCAGTGATTACAGGGGCTTTAACTATGGCTACACCTTC.

This CDR3 is CASSRDSRSGTDTQYF. In DNA form, the CDR3 reads TGTGCCAGCAGTCGGGACTCCCGGTCCGGCACAGATACGCAGTATTTT. V and J are TRBV3-1 (or the pseudogene TRBV3-2) and TRBJ2-3; D is possibly TRBD2 (6 bases). Germline CDR1 and CDR2: LGHDT and YNNKEL (reference sequence). V lost 6 bases, J lost 1 base, and 17 bases lay in between. The CDR3 covers 16 residues.

This clone was seen a few times. The chain couples TRBV5-1 to TRBJ2-7, with D possibly TRBD1 on 5 matching bases. The CDR3 has 15 amino acids. The V end was cut by 4 bases, the J end by 0 bases, with 14 bases between. Germline V lookup: CDR1 SGHRS, CDR2 YFSETQ. CDR3: CASSQGVSSSYEQYF. The DNA for the CDR3 is TGCGCCAGCAGCCAAGGGGTGTCTAGCTCCTACGAGCAGTACTTC.

The chain joins TRBV6-5 to TRBJ1-4; TRBD1 aligns across 12 bases. In germline, CDR1 is MNHEY, CDR2 SVGAGI. The CDR3 covers 15 residues. V shed 6 bases, J shed 8 bases, and the junction held 7 bases outside the gene matches. The CDR3 DNA reads TGTGCCAGCAGCAAAACCGGGACAGGGGGCGAAAAACTGTTTTTT. Protein: CASSKTGTGGEKLFF.

This clone has just a few counts. V usage is TRBV4-3 and J usage is TRBJ1-6; no firm D call. Germline CDR1 LGHNA, CDR2 YSLEER. V shed 1 base and J shed 7 bases, with 8 bases lying between them. This CDR3 has 14 amino acids. This chain's CDR3 is CASSQGRRNSPLHF. Written as DNA, the CDR3 is TGCGCCAGCAGCCAAGGTCGGCGGAATTCACCCCTCCACTTT.

V usage is TRBV12-1 and J usage is TRBJ2-1; the table's TRBD2 call for D was not verified on the DNA. TRBV12-1 is a pseudogene. The CDR3 has 18 amino acids. The CDR3 nucleotides are TGTGCCAGCAGCTTGTGTCCTATTAGCGGGAGCTCCTACAATGAGCAGTTCTTC. Translating it yields CASSLCPISGSSYNEQFF.